The rows below give T cell receptor beta chains drawn from one sample of a study of blood T cell repertoires in COVID-19. Sequenced by immunoSEQ multiplex PCR; TCRdb stores in-frame clones only, minus some. The profile shows 300,000 to 350,000 clones, over 75% of them singletons. Specimen: peripheral blood. Receptor source: a woman aged 25 to 39 with COVID-19, enrolled during active disease. Both conserved end residues are part of each CDR3. Each record gives: D gene, J gene, V gene, clone size, CDR3 DNA, CDR3 protein. D genes are given only for firm matches. Size is stated for part of the rows, as once, few or many counts, or as a class when the clone is expanded.

D gene: NA; J gene: TRBJ1-1; V gene: TRBV9; clone size: NA; CDR3 DNA: TGTGCCAGCAGCGTAATGGGGCGCACTGAAGCTTTCTTT; CDR3 protein: CASSVMGRTEAFF
D gene: TRBD1; J gene: TRBJ1-2; V gene: TRBV6-4; clone size: NA; CDR3 DNA: TGTGCCAGCAGTGCTCAACAGGGGCCGGGCTATGGCTACACCTTC; CDR3 protein: CASSAQQGPGYGYTF
D gene: NA; J gene: TRBJ1-6; V gene: TRBV7-9; clone size: NA; CDR3 DNA: TGTGCCAGCAGCTTAACTGCGGGGACCAGCTCCTATAATTCACCCCTCCACTTT; CDR3 protein: CASSLTAGTSSYNSPLHF
D gene: NA; J gene: TRBJ2-4; V gene: TRBV3-1/TRBV3-2; clone size: NA; CDR3 DNA: TGTGCCAGCAGCCAAGATCCTCGCAGGGCCCTAGCCAAAAACATTCAGTACTTC; CDR3 protein: CASSQDPRRALAKNIQYF
D gene: NA; J gene: TRBJ1-4; V gene: TRBV5-4; clone size: NA; CDR3 DNA: TGTGCCAGCAGCTTGGGGGGTGGAGGGAATGAAAAACTGTTTTTT; CDR3 protein: CASSLGGGGNEKLFF
D gene: NA; J gene: TRBJ2-5; V gene: TRBV6-2/TRBV6-3; clone size: NA; CDR3 DNA: TGTGCCAGCAGTTACTTCGAGGGCCCAAGGGAGACCCAGTACTTC; CDR3 protein: CASSYFEGPRETQYF
D gene: NA; J gene: TRBJ1-3; V gene: TRBV5-1; clone size: NA; CDR3 DNA: TGCGCCAGCAGCTTAAGTACAGAACCTTTCTCTGGAAACACCATATATTTT; CDR3 protein: CASSLSTEPFSGNTIYF
D gene: TRBD2; J gene: TRBJ2-7; V gene: TRBV27; clone size: NA; CDR3 DNA: TGTGCCAGCAGTTTATCCGCAGCGGGAGTACACGAGCAGTACTTC; CDR3 protein: CASSLSAAGVHEQYF
D gene: TRBD2; J gene: TRBJ2-4; V gene: TRBV18; clone size: NA; CDR3 DNA: TGTGCCAGCTCACCCCGCGGACAGTTAGCGGGAGTGACCTTAGCCAAAAACATTCAGTACTTC; CDR3 protein: CASSPRGQLAGVTLAKNIQYF
D gene: TRBD1; J gene: TRBJ1-2; V gene: TRBV28; clone size: NA; CDR3 DNA: TGTGCCAGCAGTTTATCAGGGGGCTATGGCTACACCTTC; CDR3 protein: CASSLSGGYGYTF
D gene: NA; J gene: TRBJ2-2; V gene: TRBV24-1; clone size: NA; CDR3 DNA: TGTGCCACCAGTGGATGGGGCGGGGACGGAGCCGGGGAGCTGTTTTTT; CDR3 protein: CATSGWGGDGAGELFF
D gene: NA; J gene: TRBJ1-3; V gene: TRBV28; clone size: NA; CDR3 DNA: TGTGCCAGCAGTTTCGAGGGCTTAGGGAACACCATATATTTT; CDR3 protein: CASSFEGLGNTIYF
D gene: NA; J gene: TRBJ1-2; V gene: TRBV3-1/TRBV3-2; clone size: once; CDR3 DNA: TGTGCCAGCAGCCAAGGGGTCGGGAACTATGGCTACACCTTC; CDR3 protein: CASSQGVGNYGYTF
D gene: TRBD2; J gene: TRBJ2-2; V gene: TRBV5-6; clone size: NA; CDR3 DNA: TGTGCCAGCAGCTTGTCCCCGGGAAGCGGGAGAGGGACTTTCGGGGAGCTGTTTTTT; CDR3 protein: CASSLSPGSGRGTFGELFF
D gene: TRBD2; J gene: TRBJ2-3; V gene: TRBV5-1; clone size: once; CDR3 DNA: TGCGCCAGCAGCCCTGGGGGAGGGTCAGATACGCAGTATTTT; CDR3 protein: CASSPGGGSDTQYF
D gene: TRBD1; J gene: TRBJ1-4; V gene: TRBV23-1; clone size: NA; CDR3 DNA: TGCGCCAGCAGTGTCAGGGGGGTCACTAATGAAAAACTGTTTTTT; CDR3 protein: CASSVRGVTNEKLFF
D gene: NA; J gene: TRBJ2-2; V gene: TRBV7-3; clone size: NA; CDR3 DNA: TGTGCCACGAGGGCAGGACCGAACACCGGGGAGCTGTTTTTT; CDR3 protein: CATRAGPNTGELFF
D gene: NA; J gene: TRBJ2-7; V gene: TRBV7-2; clone size: NA; CDR3 DNA: TGTGCCAGCAGCTCCCTGGGGCCGGGAGTAGGGGAGCAGTACTTC; CDR3 protein: CASSSLGPGVGEQYF
D gene: NA; J gene: TRBJ1-2; V gene: TRBV5-5; clone size: NA; CDR3 DNA: TGTGCCAGCAGCTTTAGACAGGACTTAGCTGGCTACACCTTC; CDR3 protein: CASSFRQDLAGYTF
D gene: TRBD2; J gene: TRBJ2-4; V gene: TRBV5-4; clone size: NA; CDR3 DNA: TGTGCCAGCAGTTTCCGTAGCGGGGCCCAGGGCATTCAGTACTTC; CDR3 protein: CASSFRSGAQGIQYF
D gene: NA; J gene: TRBJ1-2; V gene: TRBV6-6; clone size: few; CDR3 DNA: TGTGCCAGCAGTCTACGAGAGGTGATGGGACATCCCTATGGCTACACCTTC; CDR3 protein: CASSLREVMGHPYGYTF
D gene: TRBD1; J gene: TRBJ2-7; V gene: TRBV28; clone size: few; CDR3 DNA: TGTGCCAGCAGCCCTTACTCACAGGGGATGGGAGAGCAGTACTTC; CDR3 protein: CASSPYSQGMGEQYF
D gene: TRBD1; J gene: TRBJ2-1; V gene: TRBV19; clone size: NA; CDR3 DNA: TGTGCCAGTAGTTGGCAGGGGGTATACAATGAGCAGTTCTTC; CDR3 protein: CASSWQGVYNEQFF
D gene: TRBD1; J gene: TRBJ2-2; V gene: TRBV30; clone size: NA; CDR3 DNA: TGTGCCTGGAAGACAGGGGAGATCGGGGAGCTGTTTTTT; CDR3 protein: CAWKTGEIGELFF
D gene: NA; J gene: TRBJ1-2; V gene: TRBV18; clone size: NA; CDR3 DNA: TGTGCCAGCTCACCGCCTACAGGCCCAGCTAACTATGGCTACACCTTC; CDR3 protein: CASSPPTGPANYGYTF
D gene: NA; J gene: TRBJ1-4; V gene: TRBV27; clone size: NA; CDR3 DNA: TGTGCCAGCAGTAACAGGTACCACTACGGGAGTAATGAAAAACTGTTTTTT; CDR3 protein: CASSNRYHYGSNEKLFF
D gene: NA; J gene: TRBJ2-5; V gene: TRBV4-2; clone size: NA; CDR3 DNA: TGTGCCAGCAGCCAAGAAGACGGGTACCAAGAGACCCAGTACTTC; CDR3 protein: CASSQEDGYQETQYF